A single sample is the source of the 22 T cell receptor beta chains below, sequenced in a study of cytomegalovirus exposure and HLA in healthy donors. PCR used 60 Vbeta primers and 13 Jbeta primers. Profiling relied on immunoSEQ multiplex PCR, and the TCRdb table lists in-frame clones only, not all of them. Seen here are about 170,000 clones, roughly 83% observed once, and the top ten hold 1% to 1.5%. What was sequenced was PBMCs. The origin of the receptors is a boy younger than 10 in good health and CMV-seronegative.

The chain combines TRBV27 with TRBJ1-6; maybe TRBD1 (5 bases). This CDR3 comprises 15 residues. The germline V gene has CDR1 MNHEY and CDR2 SMNVEV (reference sequence). Trimming removed 3 bases from V and 5 bases from J, with 11 bases in between. CDR3 DNA: TGTGCCAGCAGTTTCGGGGGGACCGATAATTCACCCCTCCACTTT. Its protein product is CASSFGGTDNSPLHF.

This clone was seen just once. This sequence joins TRBV6-5 and TRBJ1-1; TRBD1 aligns across 9 bases. The CDR3 length is 16 residues. With 0 bases clipped from V and 5 bases from J, the junction kept 7 bases outside the gene matches. Looked up from germline, CDR1 is MNHEY and CDR2 is SVGAGI. In nucleotides, the CDR3 is TGTGCCAGCAGTTACTCAGTGGGGACAGGGACGACTGAAGCTTTCTTT. Its protein product is CASSYSVGTGTTEAFF.

The chain has TRBV19 and TRBJ1-4; D unclear. The V gene's germline CDR1 is LNHDA and CDR2 SQIVND (reference sequence). The V and J ends lost 9 bases and 3 bases respectively, with 8 bases between them. This CDR3 spans 12 amino acids. CDR3 nucleotide sequence: TGTGCCAGCACCAGTTCTAATGAAAAACTGTTTTTT. It specifies CASTSSNEKLFF.

This chain uses TRBV6-5 with TRBJ2-3; D is unclear. This CDR3 is 12 amino acids long. V was shortened by 4 bases and J by 6 bases, with 8 bases between the two germline ends. CDR1 MNHEY and CDR2 SVGAGI come from the germline V gene. The CDR3 sequence is CASSSSGDTQYF. CDR3 bases: TGTGCCAGCAGTTCCTCGGGCGATACGCAGTATTTT.

The V call is TRBV2, the J call TRBJ2-5; the match to TRBD2 covers 11 bases. The V gene's germline CDR1 is SNHLY and CDR2 FYNNEI. The CDR3 runs to 16 residues. After removal of 4 bases from V and 5 bases from J, the junction contained 9 bases not matched to a gene. CDR3: CASSGGSGGAGETQYF. CDR3 DNA sequence: TGTGCCAGCAGTGGGGGTAGCGGGGGGGCGGGGGAGACCCAGTACTTC.

The rearrangement links TRBV18 to TRBJ1-2, with TRBD1 matching over 8 bases. This CDR3 is built from 16 residues. Germline V gene data show CDR1 as KGHSH and CDR2 as LQKENI. The trim removed 4 bases at V and 11 bases at J, leaving 18 bases unmatched. The CDR3 region is CASSRREGSGQGEYTF. CDR3 DNA sequence: TGTGCCAGCTCACGACGAGAGGGATCCGGACAGGGTGAATACACCTTC.

This clone is a singleton in its sample. The chain uses TRBV5-5 and TRBJ1-5; tentative D call: TRBD1 (6 bases). This CDR3 has 19 residues. Trimming stripped 4 bases from V and 10 bases from J, with 33 bases between. CDR1 and CDR2 (germline): SGHKS, YYEKEE (reference sequence). The CDR3 nucleotides are TGTGCCAGCAGCCCGACCGTCCAAGCACAGGGAGCGAAACCATCCCCCCAGCATTTT. It translates to CASSPTVQAQGAKPSPQHF. The full variable domain, rest sourced from reference TRBV5-5 and TRBJ1-5, is DAGVTQSPTHLIKTRGQQVTLRCSPISGHKSVSWYQQVLGQGPQFIFQYYEKEERGRGNFPDRFSARQFPNYSSELNVNALLLGDSALYLCASSPTVQAQGAKPSPQHFGDGTRLSIL.

This chain links TRBV9 with TRBJ2-1, with 9 bases that match TRBD2. The CDR3 extends over 14 amino acids. Germline V gives CDR1 SGDLS, CDR2 YYNGEE. Trimming removed 8 bases from V and 5 bases from J; junction bases left unmatched: 8. CDR3 coding DNA: TGTGCCAGTACACACGCTAGCGGGGACAATGAGCAGTTCTTC. Its translation is CASTHASGDNEQFF. Using reference TRBV9 and TRBJ2-1 for the parts outside the CDR3, the full variable domain is DSGVTQTPKHLITATGQRVTLRCSPRSGDLSVYWYQQSLDQGLQFLIQYYNGEERAKGNILERFSAQQFPDLHSELNLSSLELGDSALYFCASTHASGDNEQFFGPGTRLTVL.

The chain carries TRBV27 and TRBJ2-1; tentatively, D is TRBD1 (6 bases). The CDR3 totals 17 residues. Per the germline V gene, CDR1 is MNHEY and CDR2 is SMNVEV (reference sequence). V lost 5 bases and J 1 base, leaving 18 bases between the germline ends. This CDR3 is CASSPDRYWASYNEQFF. CDR3 coding DNA: TGTGCCAGCAGTCCAGACAGGTATTGGGCTTCCTACAATGAGCAGTTCTTC.

The chain joins TRBV29-1 to TRBJ2-6; the D gene is possibly TRBD2 (5 bases). The length of the CDR3 is 14 residues. Germline CDR1 is SQVTM and CDR2 is ANQGSEA. V lost 3 bases, J lost 2 bases, and 8 bases lay in between. As DNA, the CDR3 is TGCAGCGTTGAGGGAGAGACTGGGGCCAACGTCCTGACTTTC. Protein product: CSVEGETGANVLTF.

This sequence joins TRBV5-1 and TRBJ2-2; TRBD1 aligns across 9 bases. In germline, CDR1 is SGHRS, CDR2 YFSETQ. V trimming: 0 bases; J trimming: 3 bases; junction bases outside the gene matches: 0. CDR3 length equals 15 residues. CDR3 amino acids: CASSLDRGHTGELFF. The CDR3 DNA sequence: TGCGCCAGCAGCTTGGACAGGGGGCACACCGGGGAGCTGTTTTTT.

V usage is TRBV5-6 and J usage is TRBJ1-1; D is possibly TRBD1 (5 bases). The CDR3 covers 15 residues. CDR1 is SGHDT, CDR2 YYEEEE, per germline. Deletions cut 0 bases from V and 1 base from J, with 10 bases between. CDR3 nucleotides: TGTGCCAGCAGCTTGGTACCAGGGTGGAACACTGAAGCTTTCTTT. This gives the protein CASSLVPGWNTEAFF.

The rearrangement joins TRBV7-9 to TRBJ1-1; the match to TRBD1 covers 12 bases. Looked up from germline, CDR1 is SEHNR and CDR2 is FQNEAQ (reference sequence). The V segment lost 3 bases and the J segment 7 bases; nucleotides outside the gene matches: 3. The CDR3 runs to 14 residues. The CDR3 spells CASSFGTGGFEAFF. In nucleotides, the CDR3 is TGTGCCAGCAGCTTCGGGACAGGGGGCTTTGAAGCTTTCTTT.

The chain uses TRBV5-6 and TRBJ1-2, with D uncertain. The germline V gene encodes CDR1 SGHDT and CDR2 YYEEEE. The CDR3 loop spans 15 amino acids. Trimming took 0 bases from V and 1 from J, leaving 10 bases between them. This CDR3 reads CASSLGLPNNYGYTF. The CDR3 nucleotides read TGTGCCAGCAGCTTGGGACTTCCGAATAACTATGGCTACACCTTC.

The V call is TRBV25-1, the J call TRBJ2-1; D is unclear. With 4 bases removed from V and 1 base from J, the gap between germline ends came to 8 bases. The CDR3 is 14 amino acids. CDR1 is MGHDK and CDR2 is SYGVNS in the germline V gene. CDR3 sequence (DNA): TGTGCCAGCAGTGGAGACTGGTCCTACAATGAGCAGTTCTTC. It yields the protein CASSGDWSYNEQFF.

The V gene is TRBV11-3, the J gene TRBJ2-1; 9 bases fit TRBD1. The germline CDR1 and CDR2 sequences are SGHNT and YENEEA. The CDR3 contains 16 residues. V dropped 4 bases and J dropped 0; count of bases not matched to a gene: 4. The CDR3 protein is CASSSWTGASYNEQFF. As DNA, the CDR3 is TGTGCCAGCAGCTCTTGGACAGGGGCCTCCTACAATGAGCAGTTCTTC.

The genes are TRBV5-1 and TRBJ2-7; 9 positions match TRBD2. CDR3 length equals 13 residues. Trimming cost V 7 bases and J 6 bases; bases outside gene matches: 8. CDR1 is SGHRS and CDR2 is YFSETQ in the germline V gene. Here the CDR3 DNA reads TGCGCCAGCCAATCAGCGGGAGGAACCGAGCAGTACTTC. Encoded protein: CASQSAGGTEQYF.

The J gene is TRBJ2-1, the V gene TRBV7-2; D is possibly TRBD2 (5 bases). Trimming removed 5 bases from V and 3 bases from J, with 11 bases in between. Germline V gene lookup returns CDR1 SGHTA and CDR2 FQGNSA. CDR3 size: 14 residues. The CDR3 sequence is CASSPSGFYNEQFF. The CDR3 coding sequence is TGTGCCAGCAGCCCGTCGGGGTTCTACAATGAGCAGTTCTTC.

V is TRBV7-8 and J is TRBJ2-3; unclear D gene. Per germline, CDR1 SGHVS and CDR2 FQNEAQ. The V gene lost 5 bases and the J gene lost 0 bases, with 15 bases spanning the gap. The CDR3 covers 16 residues. In nucleotides, the CDR3 is TGTGCCAGCAGCCCTAGGATCGGTTCTAGCACAGATACGCAGTATTTT. Translation: CASSPRIGSSTDTQYF.

The rearrangement joins TRBV28 to TRBJ2-2; tentatively, D is TRBD2 (5 bases). The CDR3 loop spans 16 amino acids. The germline V gene encodes CDR1 MDHEN and CDR2 SYDVKM. Trimming stripped 8 bases from V and 1 base from J, with 17 bases between. The CDR3 protein is CASRRPGRENTGELFF. The CDR3 DNA is TGTGCCAGCCGTCGACCTGGTCGGGAGAACACCGGGGAGCTGTTTTTT.

J is TRBJ2-3 and V is TRBV4-3; the D gene is possibly TRBD2 (6 bases). Germline V CDR1 and CDR2: LGHNA, YSLEER. The CDR3 runs 15 residues. V was clipped by 0 bases and J by 2 bases, with 9 bases between them. The CDR3 loop is CASSQEGTATDTQYF. In DNA form, the CDR3 reads TGCGCCAGCAGCCAAGAGGGGACTGCCACAGATACGCAGTATTTT.

This chain joins TRBV11-2 and TRBJ2-2; TRBD2 agrees at 9 bases. Germline V gives CDR1 SGHAT, CDR2 FQNNGV. This CDR3 region has 15 residues. The V segment lost 6 bases and the J segment 5 bases; nucleotides outside the gene matches: 7. CDR3 in amino acids: CASSTLAGSTGELFF. The CDR3 DNA sequence: TGTGCCAGCAGTACTCTAGCGGGGAGTACCGGGGAGCTGTTTTTT.